Listed below are T cell receptor beta chains from one sample, sequenced in a study of CD8 T cells in ankylosing spondylitis. TCRdb re-called the 5' RACE reads through MiXCR, storing one row per CDR3 protein. The table lists about 540,000 distinct CDR3 sequences, about 13% of them singletons, with 6.8% in the top ten. Sequencing input: blood, either unsorted or a sorted T cell fraction (not recorded which). The receptors here all came from a male donor with ankylosing spondylitis. Each CDR3 is given with its conserved first and last residue. The D gene is left open where the match is weak. Only part of the rows carry a size: once, few, many, or a class if the clone is expanded.

j_gene: TRBJ2-7; d_gene: .; abundance: many; v_gene: TRBV3-1; CDR3aa: CASSQDRNRANEQYF; CDR3nt: TGTGCCAGCAGCCAAGATAGGAACAGGGCTAACGAGCAGTACTTC
j_gene: TRBJ1-1; d_gene: TRBD1; abundance: few; v_gene: TRBV5-1; CDR3aa: CASSLEPGQGARAFF; CDR3nt: TGCGCCAGCAGTCTAGAACCGGGACAGGGGGCGCGGGCTTTCTTT
j_gene: TRBJ2-1; d_gene: .; abundance: .; v_gene: TRBV19; CDR3aa: CASSAQRADGMGFF; CDR3nt: TGTGCCAGTAGTGCCCAGAGGGCGGATGGGATGGGGTTCTTC
j_gene: TRBJ2-1; d_gene: .; abundance: few; v_gene: TRBV7-9; CDR3aa: CASTLVKAGNEQFF; CDR3nt: TGTGCCAGCACCCTAGTTAAGGCGGGCAATGAGCAGTTCTTC
j_gene: TRBJ1-1; d_gene: TRBD1; abundance: many; v_gene: TRBV7-2; CDR3aa: CASSVLGQRDTEAFF; CDR3nt: TGTGCCAGCAGTGTTCTGGGACAGCGGGACACTGAAGCTTTCTTT
j_gene: TRBJ2-5; d_gene: TRBD1; abundance: few; v_gene: TRBV11-2; CDR3aa: CASSSGQGSWETQYF; CDR3nt: TGTGCCAGCAGCTCCGGACAGGGGAGTTGGGAGACCCAGTACTTC
j_gene: TRBJ2-3; d_gene: TRBD2; abundance: few; v_gene: TRBV20-1; CDR3aa: CSVPTSGRDTQYF; CDR3nt: TGCAGTGTTCCGACTAGCGGGAGAGATACGCAGTATTTT
j_gene: TRBJ2-2; d_gene: TRBD1; abundance: few; v_gene: TRBV10-3; CDR3aa: CAIKGAGTGELFF; CDR3nt: TGTGCCATCAAGGGGGCAGGCACCGGGGAGCTGTTTTTT
j_gene: TRBJ1-2; d_gene: .; abundance: .; v_gene: TRBV7-9; CDR3aa: CASSTGGGPRDYGYTF; CDR3nt: TGTGCCAGCAGCACTGGAGGGGGGCCGCGGGACTATGGCTACACCTTC
j_gene: TRBJ1-5; d_gene: .; abundance: .; v_gene: TRBV7-8; CDR3aa: CASSLGYEVEGVSNQPQHF; CDR3nt: TGTGCCAGCAGCTTAGGTTATGAGGTTGAGGGGGTGAGCAATCAGCCCCAGCATTTT
j_gene: TRBJ2-2; d_gene: .; abundance: once; v_gene: TRBV11-2; CDR3aa: CASSFLNRAGELFF; CDR3nt: TGTGCCAGCAGCTTCCTTAACCGTGCCGGGGAGCTGTTTTTT
j_gene: TRBJ2-1; d_gene: .; abundance: .; v_gene: TRBV20-1; CDR3aa: CSAESPGSYNEQFF; CDR3nt: TGCAGTGCTGAATCCCCAGGCTCCTACAATGAGCAGTTCTTC
j_gene: TRBJ2-5; d_gene: TRBD1; abundance: .; v_gene: TRBV5-1; CDR3aa: CASSAGQVGETQYF; CDR3nt: TGCGCCAGCAGCGCGGGACAGGTTGGGGAGACCCAGTACTTC
j_gene: TRBJ2-3; d_gene: .; abundance: few; v_gene: TRBV15; CDR3aa: CATSRGGLSDGTDTQYF; CDR3nt: TGTGCCACCAGCAGAGGGGGATTGTCAGACGGCACAGATACGCAGTATTTT
j_gene: TRBJ2-5; d_gene: .; abundance: .; v_gene: TRBV12-3/TRBV12-4; CDR3aa: CASNPQGTVLGTQYF; CDR3nt: TGTGCCAGCAACCCACAGGGTACAGTGCTAGGGACCCAGTACTTC
j_gene: TRBJ2-3; d_gene: .; abundance: .; v_gene: TRBV24-1; CDR3aa: CATSYGQSTDTQYF; CDR3nt: TGTGCCACCTCCTACGGGCAGAGCACAGATACGCAGTATTTT
j_gene: TRBJ1-1; d_gene: TRBD1; abundance: .; v_gene: TRBV2; CDR3aa: CASRRTGAEAFF; CDR3nt: TGTGCCAGCAGGCGGACAGGGGCGGAAGCTTTCTTT
j_gene: TRBJ1-5; d_gene: .; abundance: few; v_gene: TRBV7-9; CDR3aa: CASSQAWSNQPQHF; CDR3nt: TGTGCCAGCAGCCAAGCCTGGTCGAATCAGCCCCAGCATTTT
j_gene: TRBJ1-1; d_gene: .; abundance: few; v_gene: TRBV20-1; CDR3aa: CSPWGGSMNTEAFF; CDR3nt: TGCAGTCCCTGGGGGGGCTCGATGAACACTGAAGCTTTCTTT
j_gene: TRBJ2-1; d_gene: .; abundance: few; v_gene: TRBV3-1; CDR3aa: CASSPQVYNEQFF; CDR3nt: TGTGCCAGCAGCCCCCAGGTGTACAATGAGCAGTTCTTC
j_gene: TRBJ2-1; d_gene: .; abundance: .; v_gene: TRBV20-1; CDR3aa: CSATSGLWKFF; CDR3nt: TGCAGCGCGACGTCCGGACTATGGAAGTTCTTC
j_gene: TRBJ2-1; d_gene: .; abundance: many; v_gene: TRBV11-2; CDR3aa: CASSLLTGGVGGRSEQFF; CDR3nt: TGTGCCAGCAGCTTATTAACGGGGGGAGTAGGGGGCAGGAGTGAGCAGTTCTTC
j_gene: TRBJ2-1; d_gene: TRBD2; abundance: few; v_gene: TRBV7-2; CDR3aa: CASSLAFSGRGPYNEQFF; CDR3nt: TGTGCCAGCAGCTTAGCTTTTAGCGGGAGAGGTCCGTACAATGAGCAGTTCTTC
j_gene: TRBJ1-2; d_gene: .; abundance: few; v_gene: TRBV7-2; CDR3aa: CASSLPGPEGYTF; CDR3nt: TGTGCCAGCAGCCTCCCGGGGCCAGAGGGCTACACCTTC
j_gene: TRBJ1-2; d_gene: .; abundance: .; v_gene: TRBV20-1; CDR3aa: CSASESLRDGYTF; CDR3nt: TGCAGTGCCTCAGAATCTTTACGGGATGGCTACACCTTC
j_gene: TRBJ1-1; d_gene: .; abundance: few; v_gene: TRBV20-1; CDR3aa: CSASYLNTEAFF; CDR3nt: TGCAGTGCTAGTTATTTGAACACTGAAGCTTTCTTT
j_gene: TRBJ2-2; d_gene: .; abundance: .; v_gene: TRBV24-1; CDR3aa: CATSDTGYNTGELFF; CDR3nt: TGTGCCACCAGTGATACAGGGTACAACACCGGGGAGCTGTTTTTT
j_gene: TRBJ2-1; d_gene: .; abundance: many; v_gene: TRBV12-3/TRBV12-4; CDR3aa: CASTPSDLLYNEQFF; CDR3nt: TGTGCCAGCACTCCCAGCGACCTTCTCTACAATGAGCAGTTCTTC
j_gene: TRBJ2-3; d_gene: .; abundance: few; v_gene: TRBV30; CDR3aa: CAWERVEDTQYF; CDR3nt: TGTGCCTGGGAGCGGGTAGAAGATACGCAGTATTTT
j_gene: TRBJ2-3; d_gene: .; abundance: few; v_gene: TRBV5-1; CDR3aa: CASSLVPGKRDTQYF; CDR3nt: TGCGCCAGCAGCTTGGTACCCGGGAAGCGGGATACGCAGTATTTT
j_gene: TRBJ2-4; d_gene: .; abundance: few; v_gene: TRBV12-3/TRBV12-4; CDR3aa: CATALGGSKNIQYF; CDR3nt: TGTGCCACCGCATTAGGGGGGAGTAAAAACATTCAGTACTTC
j_gene: TRBJ2-3; d_gene: TRBD2; abundance: .; v_gene: TRBV18; CDR3aa: CASSPRGLAGGGSTDTQYF; CDR3nt: TGTGCCAGCTCACCACGAGGACTAGCGGGAGGGGGAAGCACAGATACGCAGTATTTT
j_gene: TRBJ2-5; d_gene: .; abundance: few; v_gene: TRBV5-5; CDR3aa: CASSLMSGEETQYF; CDR3nt: TGTGCCAGCAGCTTGATGTCAGGGGAGGAGACCCAGTACTTC
j_gene: TRBJ2-2; d_gene: .; abundance: .; v_gene: TRBV19; CDR3aa: CASSKGHNMNTGELFF; CDR3nt: TGTGCCAGTAGTAAGGGACATAATATGAACACCGGGGAGCTGTTTTTT
j_gene: TRBJ2-2; d_gene: .; abundance: few; v_gene: TRBV18; CDR3aa: CASLRQTPDAGELFF; CDR3nt: TGTGCCAGCTTAAGACAGACCCCGGACGCCGGGGAGCTGTTTTTT
j_gene: TRBJ2-1; d_gene: TRBD2; abundance: many; v_gene: TRBV15; CDR3aa: CATSRDPPSTSGRGDEQFF; CDR3nt: TGTGCCACCAGCAGAGACCCCCCTTCCACTAGCGGGAGGGGTGATGAGCAGTTCTTC
j_gene: TRBJ1-1; d_gene: .; abundance: few; v_gene: TRBV7-9; CDR3aa: CASSSGRFMNTEAFF; CDR3nt: TGTGCCAGCAGCTCGGGACGGTTCATGAACACTGAAGCTTTCTTT
j_gene: TRBJ1-6; d_gene: .; abundance: many; v_gene: TRBV7-8; CDR3aa: CASSLRRQGDSPLHF; CDR3nt: TGTGCCAGCAGCTTAAGGAGGCAGGGAGATTCACCCCTCCACTTT
j_gene: TRBJ2-3; d_gene: .; abundance: many; v_gene: TRBV29-1; CDR3aa: CSVAGRRESDTQYF; CDR3nt: TGCAGCGTCGCTGGGAGGAGGGAGTCAGATACGCAGTATTTT
j_gene: TRBJ1-1; d_gene: TRBD1; abundance: .; v_gene: TRBV20-1; CDR3aa: CSANPETGGFTEAFF; CDR3nt: TGCAGTGCTAACCCCGAGACAGGGGGCTTCACTGAAGCTTTCTTT
j_gene: TRBJ2-7; d_gene: .; abundance: few; v_gene: TRBV25-1; CDR3aa: CASRGGGRRASSYEQYF; CDR3nt: TGTGCCAGCAGGGGGGGAGGCAGGCGGGCAAGCTCCTACGAGCAGTACTTC
j_gene: TRBJ1-4; d_gene: .; abundance: few; v_gene: TRBV6-1; CDR3aa: CASSERRRQGGEKLFF; CDR3nt: TGTGCCAGCAGTGAAAGAAGGCGGCAGGGTGGTGAAAAACTGTTTTTT
j_gene: TRBJ1-1; d_gene: .; abundance: .; v_gene: TRBV20-1; CDR3aa: CSARLGALAVNTEAFF; CDR3nt: TGCAGTGCTAGATTGGGGGCTTTGGCGGTGAACACTGAAGCTTTCTTT
j_gene: TRBJ2-1; d_gene: TRBD1; abundance: many; v_gene: TRBV7-2; CDR3aa: CASSSTGTSYNEQFF; CDR3nt: TGTGCCAGCAGCTCGACAGGGACCTCCTACAATGAGCAGTTCTTC
j_gene: TRBJ2-5; d_gene: .; abundance: few; v_gene: TRBV20-1; CDR3aa: CSASSFQETQYF; CDR3nt: TGCAGTGCTAGTTCCTTCCAGGAGACCCAGTACTTC
j_gene: TRBJ2-3; d_gene: TRBD1; abundance: many; v_gene: TRBV5-5; CDR3aa: CASSLYDRVPDTQYF; CDR3nt: TGTGCCAGCAGCTTATACGACAGGGTTCCGGATACGCAGTATTTT
j_gene: TRBJ1-2; d_gene: .; abundance: few; v_gene: TRBV30; CDR3aa: CAWSVGLSGYTF; CDR3nt: TGTGCCTGGAGTGTAGGTCTTTCTGGCTACACCTTC
j_gene: TRBJ2-3; d_gene: TRBD2; abundance: .; v_gene: TRBV7-2; CDR3aa: CASSPLLAGNTDTQYF; CDR3nt: TGTGCCAGCAGCCCGCTACTAGCGGGGAACACAGATACGCAGTATTTT
j_gene: TRBJ2-7; d_gene: TRBD2; abundance: few; v_gene: TRBV5-6; CDR3aa: CASSSGGTSGYEQYF; CDR3nt: TGTGCCAGCAGCTCAGGTGGGACTAGCGGCTACGAGCAGTACTTC
j_gene: TRBJ1-3; d_gene: .; abundance: few; v_gene: TRBV5-6; CDR3aa: CASSYGTLRLGNTIYF; CDR3nt: TGTGCCAGCAGCTATGGGACTCTACGACTCGGAAACACCATATATTTT
j_gene: TRBJ2-3; d_gene: TRBD2; abundance: few; v_gene: TRBV7-2; CDR3aa: CAAGLAGGADTQYF; CDR3nt: TGTGCAGCCGGACTAGCGGGAGGTGCGGATACGCAGTATTTT
j_gene: TRBJ1-4; d_gene: .; abundance: .; v_gene: TRBV7-6; CDR3aa: CASSLERDSGKLFF; CDR3nt: TGTGCCAGCAGCTTAGAAAGGGATTCAGGAAAACTGTTTTTT
j_gene: TRBJ1-1; d_gene: .; abundance: many; v_gene: TRBV3-1; CDR3aa: CASSQDNGNTEAFF; CDR3nt: TGTGCCAGCAGCCAAGATAACGGGAACACTGAAGCTTTCTTT